What follows are 5 T cell receptor beta chains derived from one specimen sequenced in a study of cytomegalovirus exposure and HLA in healthy donors. Both 60 Vbeta primers and 13 Jbeta primers went into the PCR. The method was immunoSEQ multiplex PCR; TCRdb's version includes in-frame clones alone and lacks a portion of them. The top ten clones hold about 10% of a sample with 95,000 to 150,000 clones, about 80% of them seen once. Sequenced: PBMCs. Receptor source: a female donor in good health and CMV-seropositive.

J is TRBJ2-2 and V is TRBV10-2; possibly TRBD2 for D (5 bases). This CDR3 is built from 13 residues. CDR1 is WSHSY and CDR2 is SAAADI in the germline V gene. Trimming stripped 8 bases from V and 1 base from J, with 8 bases between. DNA for the CDR3: TGCGCCAGCCGTGCGGGGAACACCGGGGAGCTGTTTTTT. The encoded protein is CASRAGNTGELFF.

The rearrangement joins TRBV6-1 to TRBJ2-7; D is possibly TRBD2 (6 bases). The germline V gene has CDR1 MNHNS and CDR2 SASEGT. V was clipped by 5 bases and J by 0 bases, with 14 bases between them. This CDR3 contains 15 residues. CDR3 nucleotides: TGTGCCAGCAGTTGGGGCCCCGGGAGCTCCTACGAGCAGTACTTC. Translating gives CASSWGPGSSYEQYF.

This clone appeared a single time. At one end the junction does not follow the germline gene, possibly because of a read error. The CDR3 DNA sequence: TGTGCCAGCGCTGTCCCAACAGGGGGCAACCAGCCCCAGCATTTT. Residues: CASAVPTGGNQPQHF. V gene TRBV28 combines with J gene TRBJ1-5, with 9 positions matching TRBD1. The germline CDR1 and CDR2 sequences are MDHEN and SYDVKM. The length of the CDR3 is 15 residues. The full variable domain, in which reference TRBV28 and TRBJ1-5 provide the parts outside the CDR3, is DVKVTQSSRYLVKRTGEKVFLECVQDMDHENMFWYRQDPGLGLRLIYFSYDVKMKEKGDIPEGYSVSREKKERFSLILESASTNQTSMYLCASAVPTGGNQPQHFGDGTRLSIL.

The chain joins TRBV9 to TRBJ1-1, with D possibly being TRBD1 (5 bases). Trimming left V 1 base short and J 5 bases short, with 12 bases between. The CDR3 is made up of 14 amino acids. Germline V gene sequence: CDR1 SGDLS, CDR2 YYNGEE. This chain's CDR3 is CASSVLPGGTEAFF. Here the CDR3 DNA reads TGTGCCAGCAGCGTACTACCTGGGGGGACTGAAGCTTTCTTT. Using reference TRBV9 and TRBJ1-1 for the parts outside the CDR3, the full variable domain is DSGVTQTPKHLITATGQRVTLRCSPRSGDLSVYWYQQSLDQGLQFLIQYYNGEERAKGNILERFSAQQFPDLHSELNLSSLELGDSALYFCASSVLPGGTEAFFGQGTRLTVV.

This sequence joins TRBV7-2 and TRBJ2-2, with D maybe TRBD2 (5 bases). Trimming shortened V by 2 bases and J by 6 bases, and 10 bases separated the two germline ends. The germline V gene has CDR1 SGHTA and CDR2 FQGNSA. The CDR3 consists of 14 residues. CDR3 in DNA: TGTGCCAGCAGCTTAATCGGGGTTCCCGGGGAGCTGTTTTTT. Protein product: CASSLIGVPGELFF. The entire variable domain, with the rest obtained from reference TRBV7-2 and TRBJ2-2, is as follows: GAGVSQSPSNKVTEKGKDVELRCDPISGHTALYWYRQSLGQGLEFLIYFQGNSAPDKSGLPSDRFSAERTGGSVSTLTIQRTQQEDSAVYLCASSLIGVPGELFFGEGSRLTVL.